Presented here are 11 T cell receptor beta chains from one specimen sequenced in a study of blood T cell repertoires in COVID-19 (dated by TCRdb to the early 2020s). Preparation of the library involved the immunoSEQ multiplex PCR assay. TCRdb carries this immuneACCESS record with in-frame sequences only. Its versions omit some clonotypes, under half of them owing to an unresolved V gene in the studies checked, with the rest unexplained. A total of around 380,000 clones appear in this sample, more than 65% of them only once. 1.1% of the sample comes from the top ten. The sample comprised peripheral blood. These receptor sequences come from a human donor with acute or convalescent COVID-19. The donor label of this sample is uncertain.

For the CDR3, the DNA is TGTGCCAGCAGCCCTCTAGGACAGGGTTCAAGGGGCTACACCTTC. This translates into CASSPLGQGSRGYTF. The gene calls are TRBV9 and TRBJ1-2; 8 nucleotides agree with TRBD1. After removal of 4 bases from V and 8 bases from J, the junction contained 13 bases not matched to a gene. CDR3 length: 15 residues. Looked up from germline, CDR1 is SGDLS and CDR2 is YYNGEE.

V and J are TRBV7-8 and TRBJ1-5, with 8 bases lining up with TRBD1. Trimming took 4 bases from V and 4 from J; bases not matched to a gene: 9. The CDR3 has 16 amino acids. CDR1 SGHVS and CDR2 FQNEAQ come from the germline V gene. The CDR3 protein is CASSSSQGALNQPQHF. Here the CDR3 DNA reads TGTGCCAGCAGCTCGAGCCAGGGGGCCCTAAATCAGCCCCAGCATTTT.

A single count supports this clone. The chain uses TRBV19 and TRBJ1-1; D is possibly TRBD1 (6 bases). V dropped 3 bases and J dropped 0 bases, with 11 bases sitting between them. The CDR3 has 15 amino acids. Germline V CDR1 and CDR2: LNHDA, SQIVND (reference sequence). The CDR3 DNA reads TGTGCCAGTAGTATGCGGGGGGCGATGAACACTGAAGCTTTCTTT. It is translated as CASSMRGAMNTEAFF.

This rearrangement joins TRBV28 to TRBJ2-7; 9 nucleotides match TRBD1. The germline V gene encodes CDR1 MDHEN and CDR2 SYDVKM. Trimming cost V 0 bases and J 5 bases; bases outside gene matches: 5. CDR3 length: 15 amino acids. In nucleotides, the CDR3 is TGTGCCAGCAGTTTATGGGGGACAGGGTTGGACGAGCAGTACTTC. It is translated as CASSLWGTGLDEQYF.

The rearrangement uses TRBV5-8 and TRBJ2-1; D is possibly TRBD1 (6 bases). There are 15 residues in the CDR3. V was trimmed by 6 bases and J by 4 bases, leaving 17 bases between them. CDR1 is SGHTS and CDR2 is YDEGEE in the germline V gene. This CDR3 reads CASNGGHLRYNEQFF. DNA for the CDR3: TGTGCCAGCAATGGGGGACACCTACGATACAATGAGCAGTTCTTC.

In its sample, this clone was seen a few times. The rearrangement links TRBV7-8 to TRBJ1-2, with D unclear. Deletions cut 1 base from V and 8 bases from J, with 11 bases between. Germline-derived CDR1 and CDR2 are SGHVS and FQNEAQ. The CDR3 totals 13 residues. CDR3 DNA: TGTGCCAGCAGCTTAGTCCGCCAGGCGGGCTACACCTTC. Protein sequence: CASSLVRQAGYTF.

CDR3 sequence reads: CASETGAHYGYTF. The CDR3 nucleotides are TGTGCCAGCGAAACAGGGGCTCACTATGGCTACACCTTC. The chain uses TRBV7-9 and TRBJ1-2; TRBD1 matches 7 bases. Germline CDR1 and CDR2: SEHNR and FQNEAQ (reference sequence). V was clipped by 8 bases and J by 3 bases; unmatched bases: 6. CDR3 length: 13 amino acids.

The rearrangement uses TRBV21-1 and TRBJ1-4; the table gives TRBD1 as D, unverified against the DNA. TRBV21-1 is listed as a pseudogene. The CDR3 spans 15 residues. CDR3 in DNA: TGTGCCAGCAGCAAAACAGGGGTGGCTAATGAAAAACTGTTTTTT. Its protein product is CASSKTGVANEKLFF.

This clone came up once. The chain joins TRBV7-9 to TRBJ2-7; 10 bases fit TRBD2. The ends lost 3 bases at V and 3 bases at J; junction bases unmatched: 5. Germline values: CDR1 SEHNR, CDR2 FQNEAQ (reference sequence). CDR3 length equals 15 residues. The CDR3 DNA reads as TGTGCCAGCAGCTTCCTAGCGGGAGAAAGCTACGAGCAGTACTTC. Translation gives CASSFLAGESYEQYF.

The gene calls are TRBV6-1 and TRBJ1-6; D is unclear. The CDR3 has 16 amino acids. V dropped 0 bases and J dropped 9 bases, with 15 bases sitting between them. Germline lookup yields CDR1 MNHNS and CDR2 SASEGT. The CDR3 region is CASSEAVSRGTSPLHF. CDR3 coding DNA: TGTGCCAGCAGTGAAGCCGTTTCTAGAGGCACTTCACCCCTCCACTTT.

V is TRBV14 and J is TRBJ1-1; D gene ambiguous. The CDR3 runs to 18 residues. V was cut by 0 bases and J by 1 base, with 18 bases left in between. Looked up from germline, CDR1 is SGHDN and CDR2 is FVKESK. The CDR3 sequence: CASSQDHSAYSRNTEAFF. The CDR3 bases are TGTGCCAGCAGCCAAGATCATTCAGCATACAGTCGGAACACTGAAGCTTTCTTT. Combining the CDR3 with reference TRBV14 and TRBJ1-1 gives the whole variable domain EAGVTQFPSHSVIEKGQTVTLRCDPISGHDNLYWYRRVMGKEIKFLLHFVKESKQDESGMPNNRFLAERTGGTYSTLKVQPAELEDSGVYFCASSQDHSAYSRNTEAFFGQGTRLTVV.